This T cell receptor beta chain came from a study of T cell responses to AZD1222 COVID-19 vaccine. The study, taken as a whole, reports: A rise in Spike-specific TCR breadth and depth followed two AZD1222 doses. It should be noted that donors were predominantly white British and more often female, and clonal diversity was possibly underestimated. Among spike-specific TCRs, nearly half reportedly target unmutated variant regions.

Per the germline V gene, CDR1 is LGHNA and CDR2 is YSLEER. The V segment lost 2 bases and the J segment 4 bases; nucleotides outside the gene matches: 8. The CDR3 contains 16 residues. Details on this clone: Its antigen is undetermined.

The data were produced by immunoSEQ multiplex PCR, yet TCRdb's version contains in-frame clones alone and is incomplete. This sample has fewer than 200,000 clones, with 85% to 95% found just once. This chain uses TRBV4-3 with TRBJ2-7, with TRBD2 identical over 10 bases. This receptor was identified in an adult in good health. The source material was peripheral blood, sampled on day 0 of AZD1222 vaccination. The CDR3 sequence: CASSQFDSGGWYEQYF. The DNA of the CDR3 is TGCGCCAGCAGCCAATTTGATAGCGGGGGGTGGTACGAGCAGTACTTC.